One sample yielded the 32 T cell receptor beta chains listed below, sequenced in a study of T-cell memory formation after mild COVID-19. MiXCR was run by TCRdb on the 5' RACE reads, yielding one entry per CDR3 protein. Among 100,000 to 150,000 distinct CDR3 sequences, roughly 6% were seen once, and the ten largest hold under 2.5%. What was sequenced was PBMCs or a T cell subset sorted from them (not recorded which). These receptors were collected from an adult woman who had mild COVID-19 (a few samples of this study predate the infection). Cell type and time point are not known.

This clonotype was recorded at least ten times. The V call is TRBV11-3, the J call TRBJ2-6; the D is unclear. The CDR3 loop spans 16 amino acids. Germline lookup yields CDR1 SGHNT and CDR2 YENEEA. The V and J ends lost 0 bases and 0 bases respectively, with 6 bases between them. In DNA form, the CDR3 reads TGTGCCAGCAGCTTAGATCTCCACTCTGGGGCCAACGTCCTGACTTTC. Translating gives CASSLDLHSGANVLTF.

The table lists this clonotype with a few counts. The chain links TRBV29-1 to TRBJ2-5, with unresolved D. CDR3 length: 15 residues. CDR1 and CDR2 (germline): SQVTM, ANQGSEA. V was trimmed by 7 bases and J by 0 bases, leaving 18 bases between them. The CDR3 DNA reads as TGCAGCGCCCTTCGGGTAACCATTTACCAAGAGACCCAGTACTTC. Its protein is CSALRVTIYQETQYF.

This clonotype was seen more than once but under ten times. This CDR3 reads CASRYGTLELFF. CDR3 sequence (DNA): TGTGCCAGCAGATACGGGACATTGGAGCTGTTTTTT. The genes are TRBV6-1 and TRBJ2-2, with a possible D match to TRBD1 (6 bases). This CDR3 region has 12 residues. Looked up from germline, CDR1 is MNHNS and CDR2 is SASEGT. The V end was cut by 6 bases, the J end by 10 bases, with 12 bases between.

This clonotype was detected a few times. The V and J genes are TRBV20-1 and TRBJ2-3; D unclear. The V and J ends lost 1 base and 4 bases respectively, with 9 bases between them. The CDR3 has 13 amino acids. Germline V gene sequence: CDR1 DFQATT, CDR2 SNEGSKA (reference sequence). This chain's CDR3 is CSARVLAADTQYF. DNA of the CDR3: TGCAGTGCTAGAGTACTGGCTGCAGATACGCAGTATTTT.

CDR3 protein: CASSQMGWDTEAFF. The CDR3 bases are TGTGCCAGCAGCCAGATGGGCTGGGACACTGAAGCTTTCTTT. The V call is TRBV3-1, the J call TRBJ1-1; unclear D gene. The CDR3 runs 14 residues. V was cut by 3 bases and J by 3 bases, with 11 bases left in between. Germline CDR1 is LGHDT and CDR2 is YNNKEL (reference sequence).

Many counts were recorded for this clonotype. The J gene is TRBJ2-7, the V gene TRBV7-3; 9 bases align to TRBD2. The germline gives CDR1 SGHTA, CDR2 FQGTGA. Trimming removed 6 bases from V and 7 bases from J; junction bases left unmatched: 10. The CDR3 totals 14 residues. The CDR3 DNA is TGTGCCAGCAGATTGACTAGCGGAGCAGGGGAGCAGTACTTC. Translation gives CASRLTSGAGEQYF.

V usage is TRBV18 and J usage is TRBJ1-1; no clear D gene. This CDR3 is 15 amino acids long. The V end lost 3 bases, the J end lost 1 base, and 12 bases lay between the germline ends. Looked up from germline, CDR1 is KGHSH and CDR2 is LQKENI. The CDR3 is CASSPRQGSNTEAFF. In DNA form, the CDR3 reads TGTGCCAGCTCACCCAGACAAGGTTCGAACACTGAAGCTTTCTTT.

This clonotype was found a few times. The V gene is TRBV20-1, the J gene TRBJ2-1; 7 bases are a match to TRBD2. Losses at the gene ends were 5 bases for V and 5 bases for J; bases not matched to a gene: 15. The CDR3 spans 16 residues. CDR1 DFQATT and CDR2 SNEGSKA come from the germline V gene (reference sequence). The chain's CDR3 is CSAGRNRDYRHNEQFF. CDR3 nucleotide sequence: TGCAGTGCTGGGAGGAACCGGGACTACCGGCACAATGAGCAGTTCTTC.

This rearrangement joins TRBV5-1 to TRBJ2-7, with 7 bases identical to TRBD1. The trim removed 4 bases at V and 2 bases at J, leaving 9 bases unmatched. CDR1 and CDR2 from the germline V gene are SGHRS and YFSETQ. The CDR3 extends over 15 amino acids. CDR3 DNA sequence: TGCGCCAGCAGCCTGGACAGGACCTTTACCTACGAGCAGTACTTC. Protein product: CASSLDRTFTYEQYF.

The chain joins TRBV4-3 to TRBJ1-3, with D perhaps matching TRBD1 (5 bases). V lost 5 bases, J lost 0 bases, and 17 bases lay in between. The CDR3 sequence is 17 residues long. Germline V gene sequence: CDR1 LGHNA, CDR2 YSLEER. The CDR3 protein is CASSSSRDSYSGNTIYF. CDR3 nucleotide sequence: TGCGCCAGCAGCTCCAGTAGGGACTCGTACTCTGGAAACACCATATATTTT.

The rearrangement joins TRBV7-3 to TRBJ2-3; D might be TRBD2 (5 bases). The germline gives CDR1 SGHTA, CDR2 FQGTGA. V lost 3 bases to trimming and J lost 2 bases, with 9 bases between them. This CDR3 has 14 amino acids. CDR3 sequence (DNA): TGTGCCAGCAGCTTGACTACCTTCACAGATACGCAGTATTTT. Protein sequence: CASSLTTFTDTQYF. Combining the CDR3 with reference TRBV7-3 and TRBJ2-3 gives the whole variable domain GAGVSQTPSNKVTEKGKYVELRCDPISGHTALYWYRQSLGQGPEFLIYFQGTGAADDSGLPNDRFFAVRPEGSVSTLKIQRTERGDSAVYLCASSLTTFTDTQYFGPGTRLTVL.

This chain connects TRBV12-2 to TRBJ2-3; the table's D call TRBD2 went unverified against the DNA. TRBV12-2 is annotated as a pseudogene. This CDR3 region has 22 residues. CDR3 residues: CASRLGARPDYHKRDGTDTQYF. CDR3 DNA sequence: TGTGCAAGTCGCTTAGGAGCTCGGCCGGACTACCATAAGAGGGATGGCACAGATACGCAGTATTTT.

This clonotype has at least ten counts. The chain recombines TRBV27 with TRBJ2-7; 12 bases agree with TRBD2. The V and J ends lost 5 bases and 7 bases, in that order; junction bases with no gene match: 12. The germline V gene has CDR1 MNHEY and CDR2 SMNVEV (reference sequence). This CDR3 comprises 16 residues. The CDR3 loop is CASSPIPLAGGREQYF. Written as DNA, the CDR3 is TGTGCCAGCAGTCCGATCCCGCTAGCGGGAGGGAGGGAGCAGTACTTC.

The chain has TRBV12-3 or TRBV12-4 and TRBJ2-3; 7 bases map to TRBD1. The CDR3 sequence is 13 residues long. The ends lost 5 bases at V and 13 bases at J; junction bases unmatched: 12. The DNA for the CDR3 is TGTGCCAGCAGTCTACAGGGGCAGGGAAAGAAGTATTTT. Amino acid sequence: CASSLQGQGKKYF.

The chain links TRBV27 to TRBJ1-5, with TRBD1 as a possible D gene (5 bases). With 9 bases removed from V and 6 bases from J, the gap between germline ends came to 24 bases. This CDR3 is built from 16 residues. CDR1 and CDR2 (germline): MNHEY, SMNVEV (reference sequence). The CDR3 sequence is CARSPFMSGGGQPQHF. The CDR3 bases are TGTGCCAGAAGTCCCTTTATGTCGGGGGGAGGTCAGCCCCAGCATTTT.

This clonotype was seen repeatedly, ten times or more. This chain links TRBV20-1 with TRBJ1-2; D unclear. The V end lost 3 bases, the J end lost 4 bases, and 9 bases lay between the germline ends. Germline V gene sequence: CDR1 DFQATT, CDR2 SNEGSKA (reference sequence). The CDR3 has 12 residues. CDR3 in amino acids: CSARRQAYGYTF. Here the CDR3 DNA reads TGCAGTGCTAGGAGGCAGGCCTATGGCTACACCTTC.

This clonotype was seen a few times. V is TRBV18 and J is TRBJ2-1; TRBD1 or TRBD2 may be the D gene (5 bases each). Germline CDR1 KGHSH, CDR2 LQKENI. The ends were cut back, 3 bases at V and 6 bases at J, with 15 bases in the middle. There are 15 residues in the CDR3. The CDR3 sequence is CASSPFQGPANEQFF. The CDR3 nucleotides are TGTGCCAGCTCACCCTTCCAGGGACCGGCCAATGAGCAGTTCTTC.

This clonotype was counted at least ten times. The chain's CDR3 is CASSQDTRGQYGYTF. The CDR3, as DNA: TGCGCCAGCAGCCAAGATACGAGGGGCCAGTATGGCTACACCTTC. The chain employs TRBV4-3 and TRBJ1-2; the D gene is possibly TRBD1 (5 bases). Germline V gene lookup returns CDR1 LGHNA and CDR2 YSLEER. Trimming cost V 0 bases and J 5 bases, with 13 bases left between them. The CDR3 is 15 residues long.

This clonotype was counted at least ten times. The chain has TRBV7-9 and TRBJ2-2; D is uncertain. The CDR3 spans 12 residues. V lost 2 bases and J lost 7, with 5 bases in between. The germline V gene encodes CDR1 SEHNR and CDR2 FQNEAQ (reference sequence). CDR3 nucleotide sequence: TGTGCCAGCAGCTTATACGTCGGGGAGCTGTTTTTT. This codes for CASSLYVGELFF.

This clonotype was seen ten or more times. The chain combines TRBV29-1 with TRBJ1-1; D remains ambiguous. V gave up 2 bases and J gave up 7 bases, with 8 bases separating them. Per the germline V gene, CDR1 is SQVTM and CDR2 is ANQGSEA. The CDR3 is 11 amino acids. The CDR3 coding sequence is TGCAGCGTTGAAAAGACCGTTGAAGCTTTCTTT. It encodes CSVEKTVEAFF.

A few counts support this clonotype. The chain links TRBV24-1 to TRBJ2-1, with TRBD1 identical over 9 bases. The length of the CDR3 is 15 residues. V lost 3 bases, J lost 7 bases, and 6 bases stayed unmatched. Germline V lookup: CDR1 KGHDR, CDR2 SFDVKD. CDR3 DNA sequence: TGTGCCACCAGTGATCCGGGACAGGGTTCGAATGAGCAGTTCTTC. Its protein is CATSDPGQGSNEQFF.

The chain uses TRBV7-2 and TRBJ2-7; D gene uncertain. V lost 1 base and J lost 3, with 7 bases in between. The length of the CDR3 is 13 residues. The V gene's germline CDR1 is SGHTA and CDR2 FQGNSA. DNA of the CDR3: TGTGCCAGCAGCTTAGAACAGTACTACGAGCAGTACTTC. Amino acid sequence: CASSLEQYYEQYF.

Notes on this clonotype: One end of the junction fails to match germline, which may point to a read error. The genes are TRBV7-7 and TRBJ2-3; D might be TRBD2 (6 bases). Looked up from germline, CDR1 is SSHAT and CDR2 is FNYEAQ (reference sequence). This CDR3 has 14 residues. The CDR3, as DNA: TGTGCTAGCAGCTTGGGACTTTTCACAGATACGCAGTATTTT. Encoded protein: CASSLGLFTDTQYF.

This clonotype was found many times. The rearrangement uses TRBV7-2 and TRBJ2-7; 9 positions agree with TRBD2. The V and J ends lost 2 bases and 7 bases, in that order; junction bases with no gene match: 12. The CDR3 runs 16 residues. CDR1 is SGHTA and CDR2 is FQGNSA in the germline V gene. CDR3 in amino acids: CASSLSAGTSISEQYF. The CDR3 bases are TGTGCCAGCAGCTTATCCGCCGGGACTAGCATTTCGGAGCAGTACTTC.

This clonotype was found many times. The chain couples TRBV5-1 to TRBJ2-5; 12 bases agree with TRBD2. The J segment lost 5 bases and the V segment lost 4 bases, leaving 15 bases of the junction unmatched. Per germline, CDR1 SGHRS and CDR2 YFSETQ. This CDR3 is 18 amino acids long. CDR3 nucleotide sequence: TGCGCCAGCAGCCAAATCTTCGGACTAGCGGGAAGTTTGGAGACCCAGTACTTC. Residues: CASSQIFGLAGSLETQYF.

This clonotype appeared many times. The chain employs TRBV5-5 and TRBJ2-2; TRBD1 agrees at 7 bases. CDR1 is SGHKS, CDR2 YYEKEE, per germline (reference sequence). The CDR3 is 15 amino acids. Trimming removed 2 bases from V and 5 bases from J; junction bases left unmatched: 6. The CDR3 sequence is CASSFRDSPTGELFF. CDR3 coding DNA: TGTGCCAGCAGCTTCCGGGACAGCCCAACCGGGGAGCTGTTTTTT.

This clonotype has a handful of counts. This chain connects TRBV6-1 to TRBJ1-3; D unclear. The germline V gene has CDR1 MNHNS and CDR2 SASEGT. This CDR3 region has 15 residues. V was trimmed by 5 bases and J by 0 bases, leaving 11 bases between them. This chain's CDR3 is CASSIGRSSGNTIYF. In DNA form, the CDR3 reads TGTGCCAGCAGTATAGGACGGTCCTCTGGAAACACCATATATTTT.

This clonotype came up a few times. The rearrangement joins TRBV20-1 to TRBJ2-1; D is uncertain. The CDR3 sequence is 17 residues long. Trimming pared 2 bases from V and 1 base from J, leaving 18 bases between. CDR1 and CDR2 from the germline V gene are DFQATT and SNEGSKA (reference sequence). The CDR3 loop reads CSARPSLNLRSYNEQFF. As DNA, the CDR3 is TGCAGTGCTAGACCTAGTCTAAATTTGAGGTCCTACAATGAGCAGTTCTTC.

Ten or more counts support this clonotype. The chain employs TRBV12-3 or TRBV12-4 and TRBJ2-1; tentative D call: TRBD2 (6 bases). The CDR3 runs 13 residues. The germline V and J ends were trimmed by 5 bases and 7 bases, with 12 bases remaining between them. The CDR3 loop is CASSTAGGNEQFF. In DNA form, the CDR3 reads TGTGCCAGCAGTACAGCTGGGGGGAATGAGCAGTTCTTC.

V gene TRBV5-1 combines with J gene TRBJ2-1; 8 nucleotides align to TRBD2. The J segment lost 5 bases and the V segment lost 0 bases, leaving 7 bases of the junction unmatched. Looked up from germline, CDR1 is SGHRS and CDR2 is YFSETQ. This CDR3 spans 16 amino acids. CDR3 in DNA: TGCGCCAGCAGCTTGGCCGCTCGACTAGCGAACAATGAGCAGTTCTTC. This sequence encodes CASSLAARLANNEQFF.

This clonotype was seen only a few times. The chain links TRBV24-1 to TRBJ2-2, with D uncertain. Per the germline V gene, CDR1 is KGHDR and CDR2 is SFDVKD. The ends were cut back, 0 bases at V and 1 base at J, with 2 bases in the middle. CDR3 size: 14 residues. CDR3 region: CATSDLWNTGELFF. The DNA of the CDR3 is TGTGCCACCAGTGATTTGTGGAACACCGGGGAGCTGTTTTTT.

The V call is TRBV2, the J call TRBJ1-1; D perhaps matches TRBD1 (5 bases). Germline CDR1 reads SNHLY; CDR2 reads FYNNEI. This CDR3 contains 15 residues. The germline V and J ends were trimmed by 5 bases and 1 base, with 14 bases remaining between them. DNA for the CDR3: TGTGCCAGCAGTCTTCAGACAGTTCCGAACACTGAAGCTTTCTTT. Its translation: CASSLQTVPNTEAFF.